Here is one T cell receptor beta chain with its context. Its antigen is still unknown. Clones were read by immunoSEQ multiplex PCR, and TCRdb kept only the in-frame ones, dropping some. Among some 150,000 clones listed, less than 90% were seen once. This record comes from a study of T cell responses to AZD1222 COVID-19 vaccine. Study outcomes and limitations: Clonal diversity may have been underestimated, and the donors were mostly white British, with more females than males. Sampled repertoires all dated from after the peak T cell response. Two doses of AZD1222 preceded a rise in Spike-specific TCR breadth and depth.

CDR1 and CDR2 from the germline V gene are MDHEN and SYDVKM. Trimming removed 8 bases at V and 0 bases at J, with 25 bases between. The CDR3 covers 18 residues. V and J are TRBV28 and TRBJ1-1; D is unclear. The clonotype originates from an adult who had recovered from COVID-19. The sample in question was peripheral blood, obtained after recovery from COVID-19. CDR3 sequence (DNA): TGTGCCAGCCCTAATCCCCCCTACACGGGAGATATGAACACTGAAGCTTTCTTT. Translating it yields CASPNPPYTGDMNTEAFF.